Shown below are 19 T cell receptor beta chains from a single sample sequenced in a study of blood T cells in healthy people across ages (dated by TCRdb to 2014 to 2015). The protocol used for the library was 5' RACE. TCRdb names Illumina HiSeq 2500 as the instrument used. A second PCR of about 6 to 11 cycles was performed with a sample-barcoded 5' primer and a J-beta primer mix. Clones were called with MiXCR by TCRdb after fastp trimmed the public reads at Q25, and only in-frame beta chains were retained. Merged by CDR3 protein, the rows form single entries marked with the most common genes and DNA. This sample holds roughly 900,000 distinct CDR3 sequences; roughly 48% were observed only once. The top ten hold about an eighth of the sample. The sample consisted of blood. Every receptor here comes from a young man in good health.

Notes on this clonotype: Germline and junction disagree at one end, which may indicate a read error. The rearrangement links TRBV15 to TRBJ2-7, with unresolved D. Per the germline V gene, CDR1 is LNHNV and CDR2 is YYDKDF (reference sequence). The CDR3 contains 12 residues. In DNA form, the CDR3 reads TGTGCCACCAGCAGTAGTAATGGCGAGCGGTACTTC. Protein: CATSSSNGERYF.

In nucleotides, the CDR3 is TGTGCCAGCAGCTTAAGATACAGGGCAACTAATGAAAAACTGTTTTTT. It specifies CASSLRYRATNEKLFF. The J gene is TRBJ1-4, the V gene TRBV7-4; TRBD1 is a possible D gene (6 bases). Germline V gives CDR1 SGHVT, CDR2 SQSDAQ. V was shortened by 2 bases and J by 0 bases, with 10 bases between the two germline ends. The CDR3 has 16 amino acids.

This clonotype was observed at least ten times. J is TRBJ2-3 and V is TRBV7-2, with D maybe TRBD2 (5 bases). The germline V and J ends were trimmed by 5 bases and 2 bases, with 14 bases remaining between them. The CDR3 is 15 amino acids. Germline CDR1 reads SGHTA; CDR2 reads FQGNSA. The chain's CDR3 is CASSQDGMTTDTQYF. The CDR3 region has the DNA TGTGCCAGCAGCCAAGACGGGATGACCACAGATACGCAGTATTTT.

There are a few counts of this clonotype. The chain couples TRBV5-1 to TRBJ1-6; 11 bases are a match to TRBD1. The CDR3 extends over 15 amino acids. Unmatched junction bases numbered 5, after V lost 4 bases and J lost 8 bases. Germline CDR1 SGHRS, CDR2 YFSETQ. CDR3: CASSRTGGIDSPLHF. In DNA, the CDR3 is TGCGCCAGCAGCCGGACAGGGGGCATTGATTCACCCCTCCACTTT.

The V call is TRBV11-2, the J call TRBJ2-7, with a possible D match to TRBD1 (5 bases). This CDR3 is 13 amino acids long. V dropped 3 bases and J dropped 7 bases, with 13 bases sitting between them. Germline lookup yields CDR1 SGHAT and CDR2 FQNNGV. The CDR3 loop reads CASSFQTANEQYF. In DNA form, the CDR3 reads TGTGCCAGCAGCTTCCAGACAGCGAATGAGCAGTACTTC.

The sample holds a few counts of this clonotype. The chain's CDR3 is CASSQEEDRGSNQPQHF. DNA for the CDR3: TGTGCCAGCAGCCAAGAAGAGGACAGGGGAAGCAATCAGCCCCAGCATTTT. V is TRBV4-2 and J is TRBJ1-5, with 9 bases fitting TRBD1. This CDR3 is 17 amino acids long. From germline, CDR1 is LGHNA and CDR2 YNFKEQ. The V and J ends lost 0 bases and 1 base, in that order; junction bases with no gene match: 4.

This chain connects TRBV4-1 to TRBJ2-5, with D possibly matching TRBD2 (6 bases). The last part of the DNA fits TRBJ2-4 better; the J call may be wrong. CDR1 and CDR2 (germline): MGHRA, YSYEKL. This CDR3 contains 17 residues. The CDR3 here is CASSQPEGVAEKNIQYF. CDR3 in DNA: TGCGCCAGCAGCCAACCCGAGGGAGTAGCGGAGAAAAACATTCAGTACTTC.

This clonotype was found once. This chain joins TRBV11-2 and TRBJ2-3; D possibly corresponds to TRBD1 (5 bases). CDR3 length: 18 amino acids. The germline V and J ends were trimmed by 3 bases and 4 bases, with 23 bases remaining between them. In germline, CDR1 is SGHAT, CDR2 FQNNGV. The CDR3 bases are TGTGCCAGCAGCTTTACCGAAGAGTGGGGCAGCGCGGCAGATACGCAGTATTTT. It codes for CASSFTEEWGSAADTQYF.

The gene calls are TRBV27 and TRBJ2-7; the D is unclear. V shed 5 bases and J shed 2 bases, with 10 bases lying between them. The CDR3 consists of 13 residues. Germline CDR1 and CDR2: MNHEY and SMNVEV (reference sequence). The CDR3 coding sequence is TGTGCCAGCAGTCAACCCCCGGCCTACGAGCAGTACTTC. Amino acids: CASSQPPAYEQYF.

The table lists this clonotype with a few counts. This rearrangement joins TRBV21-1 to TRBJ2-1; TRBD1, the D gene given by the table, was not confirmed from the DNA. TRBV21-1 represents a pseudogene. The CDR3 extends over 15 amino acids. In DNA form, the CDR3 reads TGTGCCAGCAGCAATGTCATACGAAGGGACATTCGACAGTTCTTC. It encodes CASSNVIRRDIRQFF.

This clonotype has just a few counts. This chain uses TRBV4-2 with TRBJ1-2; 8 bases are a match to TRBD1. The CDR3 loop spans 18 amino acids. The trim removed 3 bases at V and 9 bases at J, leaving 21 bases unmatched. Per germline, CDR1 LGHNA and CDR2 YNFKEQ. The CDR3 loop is CASSHTRPGGVMYVRYTF. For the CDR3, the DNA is TGTGCCAGCAGCCACACGAGGCCAGGGGGCGTAATGTATGTACGCTACACCTTC.

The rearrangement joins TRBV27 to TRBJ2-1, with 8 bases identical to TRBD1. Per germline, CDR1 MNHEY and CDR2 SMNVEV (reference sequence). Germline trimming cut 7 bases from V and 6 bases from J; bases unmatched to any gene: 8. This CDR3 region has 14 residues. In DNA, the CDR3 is TGTGCCAGCACCCGGACAGGGCTCCCCAATGAGCAGTTCTTC. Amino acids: CASTRTGLPNEQFF.

CDR3 nucleotides: TGTGCCAGCTTCCGGGGGGGTCTGAACACTGAAGCTTTCTTT. As protein: CASFRGGLNTEAFF. This sequence joins TRBV12-3 or TRBV12-4 and TRBJ1-1, with D maybe TRBD1 (5 bases). The CDR3 spans 14 residues. V was trimmed by 8 bases and J by 0 bases, leaving 13 bases between them.

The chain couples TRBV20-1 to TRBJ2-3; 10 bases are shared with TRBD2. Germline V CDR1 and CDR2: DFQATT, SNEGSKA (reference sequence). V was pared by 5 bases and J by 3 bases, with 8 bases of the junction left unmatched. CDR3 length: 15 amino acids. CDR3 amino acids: CSAPPPGLATDTQYF. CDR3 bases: TGCAGTGCTCCGCCTCCGGGACTAGCGACAGATACGCAGTATTTT.

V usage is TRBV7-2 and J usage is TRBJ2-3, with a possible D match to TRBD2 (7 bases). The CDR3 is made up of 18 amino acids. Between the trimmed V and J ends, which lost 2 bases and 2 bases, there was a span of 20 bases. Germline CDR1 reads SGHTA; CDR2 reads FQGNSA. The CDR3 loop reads CASSLTVKGGGLTDTQYF. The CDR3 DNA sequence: TGTGCCAGCAGCTTAACTGTTAAAGGGGGGGGCCTCACAGATACGCAGTATTTT.

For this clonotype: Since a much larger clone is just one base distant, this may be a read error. The CDR3 sequence: CSVYPQMRGATDTQYF. Here the CDR3 DNA reads TGCAGTGTGTACCCCCAGATGCGGGGGGCCACAGATACGCAGTATTTT. The chain combines TRBV20-1 with TRBJ2-3; TRBD2 matches at 8 bases. CDR1 is DFQATT, CDR2 SNEGSKA, per germline (reference sequence). Unmatched junction bases numbered 14, after V lost 7 bases and J lost 2 bases. The CDR3 is 16 amino acids.

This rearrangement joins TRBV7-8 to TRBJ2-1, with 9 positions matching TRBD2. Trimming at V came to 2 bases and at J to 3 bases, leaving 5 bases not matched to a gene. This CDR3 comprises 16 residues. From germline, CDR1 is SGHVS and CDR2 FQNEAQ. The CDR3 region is CASSLRLRGGYNEQFF. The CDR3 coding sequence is TGTGCCAGCAGCTTACGGTTGCGGGGGGGCTACAATGAGCAGTTCTTC.

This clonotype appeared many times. CDR3 loop: CSAREWDRPTYEQYF. The CDR3, as DNA: TGCAGTGCTAGAGAATGGGACAGACCCACTTACGAGCAGTACTTC. This rearrangement joins TRBV20-1 to TRBJ2-7; TRBD1 agrees at 7 bases. Trimming removed 0 bases from V and 4 bases from J; junction bases left unmatched: 9. CDR3 size: 15 residues. Germline CDR1 and CDR2: DFQATT and SNEGSKA (reference sequence).

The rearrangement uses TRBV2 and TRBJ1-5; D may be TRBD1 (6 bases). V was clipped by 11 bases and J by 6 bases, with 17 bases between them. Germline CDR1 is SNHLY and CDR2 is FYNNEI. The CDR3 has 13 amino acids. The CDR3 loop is CACRQEGSQPQHF. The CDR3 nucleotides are TGTGCCTGCCGACAGGAAGGTAGTCAGCCCCAGCATTTT.